A single TCR beta chain is shown here with its context. The data were taken from a study of blood T cell repertoires in COVID-19. Study-level background: Acute-phase and convalescent COVID-19 samples originated in the United States, Italy and Spain.

The germline V gene encodes CDR1 SGHDT and CDR2 YYEEEE. The V gene end was trimmed by 4 bases and the J gene end by 2 bases; junction bases not matched to a gene: 4. There are 15 residues in the CDR3. Assay: immunoSEQ multiplex PCR; the TCRdb copy retains only in-frame clones and omits some. The table lists around 280,000 clones, approximately 88% of them singletons. This chain joins TRBV5-6 and TRBJ2-3; 10 bases agree with TRBD1. The source of this sequence is a woman in her forties who had recovered from COVID-19. The sample comprised PBMCs or T cells enriched from blood (not recorded which). CDR3 bases: TGTGCCAGCAGCATTGGACAGGGGGTCACAGATACGCAGTATTTT. As protein: CASSIGQGVTDTQYF. The full variable domain, rest sourced from reference TRBV5-6 and TRBJ2-3, is DAGVTQSPTHLIKTRGQQVTLRCSPKSGHDTVSWYQQALGQGPQFIFQYYEEEERQRGNFPDRFSGHQFPNYSSELNVNALLLGDSALYLCASSIGQGVTDTQYFGPGTRLTVL.